The present entry profiles one TCR beta chain with its context. Its antigen is as yet unknown. Some clones are missing from TCRdb's copy, which holds only in-frame ones; the method was immunoSEQ multiplex PCR. Of some 25,000 clones listed, 86% are singletons. The CDR3 runs to 15 residues. With 9 bases removed from V and 7 bases from J, the gap between germline ends came to 22 bases. The germline V gene has CDR1 SNHLY and CDR2 FYNNEI. This specimen comes from a study of T cells in localized non-small cell lung cancer. Whole-study results and caveats: Appearance in adjacent lung was seen for a median approximately 59 of the top 100 tumor clones.

The specimen comprised peripheral blood, sampled before any cancer treatment. The clonotype was recovered from a female donor of 60 years or more with stage I lung adenocarcinoma. This sequence joins TRBV2 and TRBJ1-5; D uncertain. This CDR3 is CARYAGLGKQQPQHF. CDR3 coding DNA: TGTGCCAGATATGCAGGTCTGGGGAAGCAGCAGCCCCAGCATTTT.